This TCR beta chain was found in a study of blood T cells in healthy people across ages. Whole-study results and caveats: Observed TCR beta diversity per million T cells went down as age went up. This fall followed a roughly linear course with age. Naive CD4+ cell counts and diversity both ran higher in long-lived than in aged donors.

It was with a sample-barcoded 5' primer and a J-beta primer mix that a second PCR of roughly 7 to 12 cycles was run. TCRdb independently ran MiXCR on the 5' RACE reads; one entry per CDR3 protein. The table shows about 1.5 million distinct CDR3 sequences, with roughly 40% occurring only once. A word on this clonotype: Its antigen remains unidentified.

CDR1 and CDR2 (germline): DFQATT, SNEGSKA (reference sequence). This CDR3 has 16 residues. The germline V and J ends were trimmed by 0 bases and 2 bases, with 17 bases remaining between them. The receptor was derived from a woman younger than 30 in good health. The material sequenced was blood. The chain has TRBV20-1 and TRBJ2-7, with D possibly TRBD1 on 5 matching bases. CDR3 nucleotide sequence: TGCAGTGCTAGAGATCTCGGTAGGGGCGCTACCTACGAGCAGTACTTC. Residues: CSARDLGRGATYEQYF.